What follows are 13 T cell receptor beta chains derived from one specimen sequenced in a study of response to subunit inactivated influenza vaccine. MiXCR was run by TCRdb on the RT-PCR reads, yielding one entry per CDR3 protein. The sample holds approximately 530,000 distinct CDR3 sequences, 13% seen once. The starting material was PBMCs from blood, obtained about 6 weeks after vaccination. The receptors here all came from a man aged 45-65 years who received an inactivated influenza vaccine.

This clonotype has at least ten counts. The V gene is TRBV5-6, the J gene TRBJ1-6; D unresolved. The CDR3 has 17 residues. V was pared by 1 base and J by 0 bases, with 11 bases between. CDR1 and CDR2 from the germline V gene are SGHDT and YYEEEE. The CDR3 protein is CASSLPRPSSYNSPLHF. CDR3 nucleotides: TGTGCCAGCAGCTTGCCGAGACCGAGCTCCTATAATTCACCCCTCCACTTT.

The sample holds one count of this clonotype. The chain links TRBV7-9 to TRBJ1-1, with TRBD1 as a possible D gene (5 bases). V was cut by 5 bases and J by 2 bases, with 12 bases left in between. This CDR3 comprises 14 residues. Germline CDR1 and CDR2: SEHNR and FQNEAQ (reference sequence). The CDR3 nucleotides read TGTGCCAGCAGCGCCCAGGGAGGAAACACTGAAGCTTTCTTT. Translation: CASSAQGGNTEAFF.

The chain joins TRBV5-6 to TRBJ2-5, with 7 positions matching TRBD1. V shed 1 base and J 1 base; nucleotides not matched to a gene: 4. The germline gives CDR1 SGHDT, CDR2 YYEEEE. This CDR3 is 15 amino acids long. CDR3 DNA sequence: TGTGCCAGCAGCTTGTTAGGGGACAGCCAAGAGACCCAGTACTTC. Residues: CASSLLGDSQETQYF.

The chain combines TRBV7-2 with TRBJ2-5; 10 nucleotides match TRBD1. The germline CDR1 and CDR2 sequences are SGHTA and FQGNSA. The J segment lost 7 bases and the V segment lost 5 bases, leaving 4 bases of the junction unmatched. This CDR3 region has 13 residues. CDR3 protein: CASSTGQGLTQYF. The CDR3 DNA follows: TGTGCCAGCAGCACGGGACAGGGGTTGACCCAGTACTTC.

The table lists this clonotype with a few counts. The chain combines TRBV4-3 with TRBJ1-5; 10 bases are a match to TRBD1. This CDR3 is built from 15 residues. CDR1 and CDR2 (germline): LGHNA, YSLEER. Unmatched junction bases numbered 6, after V lost 4 bases and J lost 6 bases. Here the CDR3 reads CASSPRQGAGQPQHF. Written as DNA, the CDR3 is TGCGCCAGCAGCCCCCGACAGGGGGCGGGTCAGCCCCAGCATTTT.

This chain joins TRBV20-1 and TRBJ2-1; 7 nucleotides line up with TRBD2. The CDR3 length is 14 residues. Germline V gene sequence: CDR1 DFQATT, CDR2 SNEGSKA (reference sequence). V dropped 6 bases and J dropped 13; count of bases not matched to a gene: 18. CDR3 sequence (DNA): TGCAGTGCGGGAGAGTCTAGCGGAGCTCGGTACCAGTTCTTC. Its protein is CSAGESSGARYQFF.

In this sample, this clonotype turned up a few times. The gene calls are TRBV20-1 and TRBJ1-5; 7 nucleotides match TRBD1. CDR3 size: 16 residues. V shed 6 bases, J shed 1 base, and the junction held 12 bases outside the gene matches. Germline CDR1 is DFQATT and CDR2 is SNEGSKA (reference sequence). CDR3 protein: CSALQGRLRSNQPQHF. DNA of the CDR3: TGCAGTGCGTTACAGGGGAGGTTGAGGAGCAATCAGCCCCAGCATTTT.

This clonotype was counted between two and nine times. This chain connects TRBV10-3 to TRBJ2-7; tentative D call: TRBD2 (5 bases). The CDR3 sequence is 16 residues long. Per germline, CDR1 ENHRY and CDR2 SYGVKD. The V gene lost 4 bases and the J gene lost 6 bases, with 22 bases spanning the gap. DNA of the CDR3: TGTGCCATCAGTGGTTACTCAATGATAATCCGGGGCGAGCAGTACTTC. This sequence encodes CAISGYSMIIRGEQYF.

This clonotype was counted many times. The chain is built from TRBV20-1 and TRBJ2-5, with D possibly being TRBD1 (6 bases). Deletions cut 6 bases from V and 5 bases from J, with 16 bases between. The V gene's germline CDR1 is DFQATT and CDR2 SNEGSKA (reference sequence). The CDR3 sequence is 13 residues long. The CDR3 here is CSAPQGWGETQYF. The CDR3, as DNA: TGCAGTGCCCCCCAGGGGTGGGGGGAGACCCAGTACTTC.

This clonotype was counted many times. The chain links TRBV4-2 to TRBJ2-3, with D maybe TRBD1 (6 bases). The germline V and J ends were trimmed by 1 base and 2 bases, with 13 bases remaining between them. Per the germline V gene, CDR1 is LGHNA and CDR2 is YNFKEQ. This CDR3 has 16 amino acids. The CDR3 sequence is CASSQVVGTNTDTQYF. The CDR3, as DNA: TGTGCCAGCAGCCAAGTCGTCGGGACAAACACAGATACGCAGTATTTT.

The chain carries TRBV5-1 and TRBJ1-4; TRBD1 agrees at 8 bases. The CDR3 has 19 amino acids. J gave up 3 bases and V 4 bases, and 17 bases lay outside the gene matches. Germline-derived CDR1 and CDR2 are SGHRS and YFSETQ. CDR3 sequence reads: CASSLKFGQGVGANEKLFF. CDR3 nucleotides: TGCGCCAGCAGCCTCAAATTCGGACAGGGTGTTGGAGCTAATGAAAAACTGTTTTTT. Drawing the rest from reference TRBV5-1 and TRBJ1-4, the complete variable domain is KAGVTQTPRYLIKTRGQQVTLSCSPISGHRSVSWYQQTPGQGLQFLFEYFSETQRNKGNFPGRFSGRQFSNSRSEMNVSTLELGDSALYLCASSLKFGQGVGANEKLFFGSGTQLSVL.

The chain links TRBV15 to TRBJ2-7; 9 bases agree with TRBD2. This CDR3 is 15 amino acids long. Germline CDR1 LNHNV, CDR2 YYDKDF (reference sequence). V shed 3 bases, J shed 4 bases, and the junction held 7 bases outside the gene matches. In DNA form, the CDR3 reads TGTGCCACCAGCAGTCTCGGCGGGGGGGCTTACGAGCAGTACTTC. Translation: CATSSLGGGAYEQYF.

In this sample, this clonotype turned up a few times. The chain has TRBV9 and TRBJ2-1, with 12 bases matching TRBD2. V lost 3 bases to trimming and J lost 9 bases; unmatched junction nucleotides: 7. The CDR3 is 15 amino acids. CDR1 and CDR2 (germline): SGDLS, YYNGEE. CDR3 DNA sequence: TGTGCCAGCAGCGCTCGAACTAGCGGGGGGTCTGAGCAGTTCTTC. It specifies CASSARTSGGSEQFF.